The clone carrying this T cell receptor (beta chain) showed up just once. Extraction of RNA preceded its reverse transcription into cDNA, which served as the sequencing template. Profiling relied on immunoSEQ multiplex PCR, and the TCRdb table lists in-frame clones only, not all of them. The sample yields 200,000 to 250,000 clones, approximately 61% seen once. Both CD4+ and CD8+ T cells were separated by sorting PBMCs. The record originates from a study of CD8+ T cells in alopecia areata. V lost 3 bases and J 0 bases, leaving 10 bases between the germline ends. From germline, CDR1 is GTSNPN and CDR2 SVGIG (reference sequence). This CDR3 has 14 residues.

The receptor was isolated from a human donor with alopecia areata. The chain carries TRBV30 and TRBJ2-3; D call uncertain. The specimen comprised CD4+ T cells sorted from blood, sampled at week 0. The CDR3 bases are TGTGCCTGGAGACCCAGACTGAGCACAGATACGCAGTATTTT. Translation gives CAWRPRLSTDTQYF. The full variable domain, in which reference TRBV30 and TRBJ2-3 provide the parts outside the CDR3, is SQTIHQWPATLVQPVGSPLSLECTVEGTSNPNLYWYRQAAGRGLQLLFYSVGIGQISSEVPQNLSASRPQDRQFILSSKKLLLSDSGFYLCAWRPRLSTDTQYFGPGTRLTVL.